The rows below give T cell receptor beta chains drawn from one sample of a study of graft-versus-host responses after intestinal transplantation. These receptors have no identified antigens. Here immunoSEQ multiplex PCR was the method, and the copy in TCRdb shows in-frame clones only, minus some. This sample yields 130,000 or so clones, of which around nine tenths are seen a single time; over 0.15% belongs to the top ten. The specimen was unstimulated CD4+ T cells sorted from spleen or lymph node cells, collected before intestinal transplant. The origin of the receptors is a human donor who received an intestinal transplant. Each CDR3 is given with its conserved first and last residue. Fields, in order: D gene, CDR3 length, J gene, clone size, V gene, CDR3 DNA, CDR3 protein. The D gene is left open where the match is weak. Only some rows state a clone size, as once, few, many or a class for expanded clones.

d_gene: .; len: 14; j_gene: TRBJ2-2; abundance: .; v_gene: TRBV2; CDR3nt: TGTGCCAGCAGTGAGGGGGGAGTTACCGGGGAGCTGTTTTTT; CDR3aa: CASSEGGVTGELFF
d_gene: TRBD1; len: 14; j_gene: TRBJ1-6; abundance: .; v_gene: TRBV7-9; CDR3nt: TGTGCCAGCAGCTACCGACAGGGCGGGTCACCCCTCCACTTT; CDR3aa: CASSYRQGGSPLHF
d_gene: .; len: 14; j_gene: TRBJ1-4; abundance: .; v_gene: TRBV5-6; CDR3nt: TGTGCCAGCAGCTTGTACAGCCTATCCGAAAAACTGTTTTTT; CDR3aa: CASSLYSLSEKLFF
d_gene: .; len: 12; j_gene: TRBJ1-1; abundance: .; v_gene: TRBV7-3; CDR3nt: TGTGCGACCAGGGGCGCCGGCACTGAAGCTTTCTTT; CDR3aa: CATRGAGTEAFF
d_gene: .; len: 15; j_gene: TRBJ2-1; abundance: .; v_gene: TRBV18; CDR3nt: TGTGCCAGCTCACTCGCCTCTGGGGGGCTGTATGAGCAGTTCTTC; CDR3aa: CASSLASGGLYEQFF
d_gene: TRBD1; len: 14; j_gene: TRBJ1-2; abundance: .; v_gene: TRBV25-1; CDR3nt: TGTGCCAGCAGTGACACAGGGGTGGGGAGTGGCTACACCTTC; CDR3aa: CASSDTGVGSGYTF
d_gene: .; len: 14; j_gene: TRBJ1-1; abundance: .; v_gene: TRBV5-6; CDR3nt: TGTGCCAGCAGCAAGGGGGGGCACGGCACTGAAGCTTTCTTT; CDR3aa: CASSKGGHGTEAFF
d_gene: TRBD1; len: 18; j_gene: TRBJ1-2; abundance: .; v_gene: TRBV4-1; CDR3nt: TGCGCCAGCAGCCAAGATTCCGTGACAGGGGGTCTGGGCTATGGCTACACCTTC; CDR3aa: CASSQDSVTGGLGYGYTF
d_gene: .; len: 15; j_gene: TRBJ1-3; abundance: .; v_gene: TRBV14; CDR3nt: TGTGCCAGCAGCCAACAAGTGACTAGTGGAAACACCATATATTTT; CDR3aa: CASSQQVTSGNTIYF
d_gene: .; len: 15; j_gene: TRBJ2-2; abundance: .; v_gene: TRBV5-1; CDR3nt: TGCGCCAGCAGCGCAGGACAGACGAACACCGGGGAGCTGTTTTTT; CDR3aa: CASSAGQTNTGELFF
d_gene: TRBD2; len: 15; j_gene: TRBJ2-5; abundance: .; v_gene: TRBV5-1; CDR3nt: TGCGCCAGCACCGGGAGGGGAAAGGGTCAAGAGACCCAGTACTTC; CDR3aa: CASTGRGKGQETQYF
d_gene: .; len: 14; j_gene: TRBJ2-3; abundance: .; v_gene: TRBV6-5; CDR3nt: TGTGCCAGCAGTTACTCGCCGAGGGGAGATACGCAGTATTTT; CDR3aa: CASSYSPRGDTQYF
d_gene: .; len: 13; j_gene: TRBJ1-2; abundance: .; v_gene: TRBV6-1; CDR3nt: TGTGCCAGTCACGGGAGGACTAACTATGGCTACACCTTC; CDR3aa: CASHGRTNYGYTF
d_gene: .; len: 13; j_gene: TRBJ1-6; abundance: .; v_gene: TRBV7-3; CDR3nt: TGTGCCAGCAGCTTAGAAAGGGATTCACCCCTCCACTTT; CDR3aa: CASSLERDSPLHF
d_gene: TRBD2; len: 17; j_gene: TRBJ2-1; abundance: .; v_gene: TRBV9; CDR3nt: TGTGCCAGCAGCGTAGGTCGCGGGGGGGTATCCTACAATGAGCAGTTCTTC; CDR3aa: CASSVGRGGVSYNEQFF
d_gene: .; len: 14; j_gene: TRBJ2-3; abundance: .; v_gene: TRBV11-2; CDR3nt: TGTGCCAGCAGCTTAGTGTCTAGGGCAGATACGCAGTATTTT; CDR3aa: CASSLVSRADTQYF
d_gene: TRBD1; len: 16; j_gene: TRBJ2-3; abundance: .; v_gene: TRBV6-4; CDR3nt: TGTGCCAGCAGTGACTCTCCGGGACAGGGCACAGATACGCAGTATTTT; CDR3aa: CASSDSPGQGTDTQYF
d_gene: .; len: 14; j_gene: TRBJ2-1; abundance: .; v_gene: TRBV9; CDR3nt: TGTGCCAGCAGCAAAAAGGGGGTTCTGGGGGAGCAGTTCTTC; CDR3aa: CASSKKGVLGEQFF
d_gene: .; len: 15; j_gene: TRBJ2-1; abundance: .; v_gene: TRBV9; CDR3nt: TGTGCCAGCAGCGTAGAGGGGGGCTCCTACAATGAGCAGTTCTTC; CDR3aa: CASSVEGGSYNEQFF
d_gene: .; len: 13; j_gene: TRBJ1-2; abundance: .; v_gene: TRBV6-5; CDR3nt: TGTGCCAGCAGTGTTAGTGGGGACGACGGCTACACCTTC; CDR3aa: CASSVSGDDGYTF
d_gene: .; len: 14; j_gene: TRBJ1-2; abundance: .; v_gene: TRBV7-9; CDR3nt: TGTGCCAGCAGCTTACCGACTGGGGACTATGGCTACACCTTC; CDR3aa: CASSLPTGDYGYTF
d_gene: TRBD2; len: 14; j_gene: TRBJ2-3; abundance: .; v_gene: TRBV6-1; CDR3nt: TGTGCCAGCAGTCAAGGGACTAGGACACATACGCAGTATTTT; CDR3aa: CASSQGTRTHTQYF
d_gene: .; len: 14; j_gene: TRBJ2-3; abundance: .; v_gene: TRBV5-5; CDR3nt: TGTGCCAGCAGCTTGAAGACAAACACAGATACGCAGTATTTT; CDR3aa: CASSLKTNTDTQYF
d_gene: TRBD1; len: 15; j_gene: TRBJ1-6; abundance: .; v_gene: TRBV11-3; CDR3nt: TGTGCCAGCAGCTCATACAGGGGGCATGATTCACCCCTCCACTTT; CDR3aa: CASSSYRGHDSPLHF
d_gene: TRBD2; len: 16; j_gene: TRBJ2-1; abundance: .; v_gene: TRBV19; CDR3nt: TGTGCCAGTAGTATGGTGCTAGCGGGGCAATACAATGAGCAGTTCTTC; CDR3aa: CASSMVLAGQYNEQFF
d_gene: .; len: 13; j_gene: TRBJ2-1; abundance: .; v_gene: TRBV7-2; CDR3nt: TGTGCCAGCAGCTTAAGTCTTAGGGATGAGCAGTTCTTC; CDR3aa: CASSLSLRDEQFF
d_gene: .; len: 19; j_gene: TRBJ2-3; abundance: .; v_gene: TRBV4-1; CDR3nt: TGCGCCAGCGCCCTCTACCAACTGGGAATTGAGAGGGGGGGCGATACGCAGTATTTT; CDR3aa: CASALYQLGIERGGDTQYF
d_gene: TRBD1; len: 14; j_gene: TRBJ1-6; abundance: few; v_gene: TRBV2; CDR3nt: TGTGCCAGCATGTCGGGACAGCTAAATTCACCCCTCCACTTT; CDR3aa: CASMSGQLNSPLHF
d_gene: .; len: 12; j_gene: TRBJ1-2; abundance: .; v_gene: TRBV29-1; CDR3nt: TGCAGCGTTGGTCGTGCAGCCTATGGCTACACCTTC; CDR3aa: CSVGRAAYGYTF
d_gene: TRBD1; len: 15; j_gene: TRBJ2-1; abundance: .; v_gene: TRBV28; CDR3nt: TGTGCCAAAAAATCCCCCGGGACAGGGTTCGATGAGCAGTTCTTC; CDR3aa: CAKKSPGTGFDEQFF
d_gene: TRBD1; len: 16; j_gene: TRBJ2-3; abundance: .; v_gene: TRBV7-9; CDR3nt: TGTGCCAGCAGCTCTGGACAGGGGCGTACCCTTGATACGCAGTATTTT; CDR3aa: CASSSGQGRTLDTQYF
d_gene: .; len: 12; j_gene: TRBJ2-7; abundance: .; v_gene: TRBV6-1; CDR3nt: TGTGCCAGCAGTTCAGCCGACTACGAGCAGTACTTC; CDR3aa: CASSSADYEQYF
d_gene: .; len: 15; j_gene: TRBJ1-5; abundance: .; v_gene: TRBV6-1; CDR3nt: TGTGCCAGCAGACCGACAGTTAATAGCAATCAGCCCCAGCATTTT; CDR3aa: CASRPTVNSNQPQHF
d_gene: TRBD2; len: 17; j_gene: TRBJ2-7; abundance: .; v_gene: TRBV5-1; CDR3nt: TGCGCCAGCAGCTTGGGGGGCGGGGGACGGGATCCATACGAGCAGTACTTC; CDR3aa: CASSLGGGGRDPYEQYF
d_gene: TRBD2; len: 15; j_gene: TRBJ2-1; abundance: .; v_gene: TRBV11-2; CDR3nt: TGTGCCAGCAGCTCCTCGCGGGGGGGTGGAGGGGAGCAGTTCTTC; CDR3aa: CASSSSRGGGGEQFF
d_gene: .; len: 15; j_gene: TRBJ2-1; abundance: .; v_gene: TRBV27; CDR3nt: TGTGCCAGCAGTTTAGGTGGGGGGCGGTACAATGAGCAGTTCTTC; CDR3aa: CASSLGGGRYNEQFF
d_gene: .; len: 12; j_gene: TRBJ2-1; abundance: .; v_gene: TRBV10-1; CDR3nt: TGCGCCAGCAGTGAGCGGGAAAATGAGCAGTTCTTC; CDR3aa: CASSERENEQFF
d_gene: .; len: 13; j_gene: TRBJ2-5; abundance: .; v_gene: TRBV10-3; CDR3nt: TGTGCCATCAGTGTCGGGGATCGAGAGACCCAGTACTTC; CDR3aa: CAISVGDRETQYF
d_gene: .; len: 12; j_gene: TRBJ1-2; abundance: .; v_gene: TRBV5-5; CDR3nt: TGTGCCAGCAGCCCCGGGGGGACCGGCTACACCTTC; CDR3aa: CASSPGGTGYTF
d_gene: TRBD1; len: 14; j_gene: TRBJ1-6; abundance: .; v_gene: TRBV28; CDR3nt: TGTGCCAGCAGTTTCAAGACAGGGCGCTCACCCCTCCACTTT; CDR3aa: CASSFKTGRSPLHF